These T cell receptor beta chains were read from a single sample in a study of T cells after yellow fever vaccination. TCRdb itself ran the 5' RACE reads through MiXCR, one entry per CDR3 protein. The sample gives hundreds of thousands of distinct CDR3 sequences, 6.2% of which show up once; over 12% is in the top ten. Sequences were derived from PBMCs, sampled 5 days after the yellow fever booster vaccination. The source of these receptors is a man aged 25-45 years who received the YFV17D yellow fever vaccine. CDR3s include the opening cysteine and the closing phenylalanine or tryptophan. A D gene is named only where the DNA matches it firmly. Only part of the rows carry a size: once, few, many, or a class if the clone is expanded.

J | V | D | size | CDR3 | DNA
TRBJ2-3 | TRBV7-9 | - | - | CASSLETGARDTQYF | TGTGCCAGCAGCTTAGAAACGGGAGCTAGGGATACGCAGTATTTT
TRBJ2-7 | TRBV20-1 | - | many | CSARASKEQYF | TGCAGTGCTAGAGCGTCTAAAGAGCAGTACTTC
TRBJ2-5 | TRBV24-1 | - | few | CATSEQGIWETQYF | TGTGCCACCAGTGAGCAGGGGATTTGGGAGACCCAGTACTTC
TRBJ1-1 | TRBV10-3 | - | - | CAISDTPNTVAFF | TGTGCCATCAGTGATACCCCAAACACGGTAGCTTTCTTT
TRBJ1-1 | TRBV12-3/TRBV12-4 | - | - | CASSFGRDYTEAFF | TGTGCCAGCAGCTTTGGGCGGGATTACACTGAAGCTTTCTTT
TRBJ2-7 | TRBV20-1 | TRBD2 | - | CSASESGTNYEQYF | TGCAGTGCTAGTGAAAGCGGGACCAACTACGAGCAGTACTTC
TRBJ2-1 | TRBV5-1 | - | many | CASSLAQTVNEQFF | TGCGCCAGCAGCTTGGCTCAGACAGTCAATGAGCAGTTCTTC
TRBJ2-5 | TRBV7-9 | TRBD2 | many | CASSSLAGGETQYF | TGTGCCAGCAGCTCGCTAGCGGGAGGCGAGACCCAGTACTTC
TRBJ2-1 | TRBV7-9 | TRBD2 | few | CASSSTSSGRGNEQFF | TGTGCCAGCAGCTCAACTTCTAGCGGGAGAGGCAATGAGCAGTTCTTC
TRBJ2-1 | TRBV2 | - | - | CASMGSRRRQFF | TGTGCCAGCATGGGTTCGAGGCGAAGGCAGTTCTTC
TRBJ2-7 | TRBV6-5 | TRBD1 | - | CASRYTGGYEQYF | TGTGCCAGCAGATACACAGGGGGTTACGAGCAGTACTTC